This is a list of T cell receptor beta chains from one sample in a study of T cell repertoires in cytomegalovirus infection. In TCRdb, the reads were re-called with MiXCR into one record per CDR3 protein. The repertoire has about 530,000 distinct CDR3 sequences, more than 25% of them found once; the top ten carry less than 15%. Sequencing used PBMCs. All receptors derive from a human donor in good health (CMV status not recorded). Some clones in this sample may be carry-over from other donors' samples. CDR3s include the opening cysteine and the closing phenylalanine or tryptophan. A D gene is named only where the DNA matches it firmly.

CASSRPLGRSYNEQFF,TRBV3-1,TRBJ2-1,.
CASSQEVTGAYEQFF,TRBV4-3,TRBJ2-1,.
CASSRPGHLSGNTIYF,TRBV14,TRBJ1-3,.
CASSLPGLAGPMGYNEQFF,TRBV27,TRBJ2-1,TRBD2
CASSSPRGGTEAFF,TRBV7-2,TRBJ1-1,TRBD1
CASRTRDRVDTGELFF,TRBV7-6,TRBJ2-2,TRBD1
CASSLGRAADTQYF,TRBV7-9,TRBJ2-3,.
CATSRDDTGTEAFF,TRBV15,TRBJ1-1,.
CASSYSGEGRYEQYF,TRBV6-5,TRBJ2-7,TRBD2
CASSIVVSRTGGMANEKLFF,TRBV19,TRBJ1-4,TRBD1
CASSFRGAEAFF,TRBV6-6,TRBJ1-1,TRBD1
CASSKRLASTDTQYF,TRBV6-2/TRBV6-3,TRBJ2-3,TRBD2
CASSILGGGQPQHF,TRBV19,TRBJ1-5,.
CASSSAGGGLYEQYF,TRBV28,TRBJ2-7,.
CASSQVTASSYEQYF,TRBV4-1,TRBJ2-7,.
CASTDPPGTSSYNEQFF,TRBV6-2/TRBV6-3,TRBJ2-1,.
CASSPLTGRGYGYTF,TRBV12-3/TRBV12-4,TRBJ1-2,.
CATSSPGTGRRTEAFF,TRBV15,TRBJ1-1,TRBD1
CASSYSAGRATLF,TRBV6-2/TRBV6-3,TRBJ2-1,TRBD2
CASSSPVRPKNTEAFF,TRBV19,TRBJ1-1,.
CSVVTGGNYGYTF,TRBV29-1,TRBJ1-2,TRBD1
CASSLDVARGQPQHF,TRBV7-2,TRBJ1-5,.
CASSGRDSYNEQFF,TRBV7-6,TRBJ2-1,TRBD1
CAITPGTGNTEAFF,TRBV10-3,TRBJ1-1,TRBD1
CASSIRDRGFRTEAFF,TRBV19,TRBJ1-1,TRBD1
CASSLVAGQNTGELFF,TRBV7-2,TRBJ2-2,.
CASSHYREPSTDTQYF,TRBV7-2,TRBJ2-3,.
CASSPTDGWDTPFDEQYF,TRBV7-9,TRBJ2-7,.
CASSSQGTQHF,TRBV12-3/TRBV12-4,TRBJ1-5,.
CASSQEQGSGPQHF,TRBV4-3,TRBJ1-5,.
CASSLEGVVGEAFF,TRBV7-6,TRBJ1-1,.
CASSYSLVGQFF,TRBV6-2/TRBV6-3,TRBJ2-1,.
CAWSDGSLYTF,TRBV30,TRBJ1-2,.
CASSYTQGLLQPQHF,TRBV6-5,TRBJ1-5,.
CASTLIGEGNSPLHF,TRBV7-9,TRBJ1-6,.
CSARGPLRGGNQPQHF,TRBV20-1,TRBJ1-5,.
CASSYEIMNTEAFF,TRBV6-6,TRBJ1-1,.
CASSEGGLSKVNQPQHF,TRBV6-6,TRBJ1-5,.
CASSTALRTEAFF,TRBV2,TRBJ1-1,.
CASSFDRGISEQYF,TRBV7-2,TRBJ2-7,TRBD1
CASSMGTGGRNQPQHF,TRBV19,TRBJ1-5,TRBD1